Described below is a single TCR beta chain sequence and its context. The antigen is unknown. TCRdb's table, derived via immunoSEQ multiplex PCR, lists solely in-frame clones and lacks some. This sample has 89,000 or so clones, with less than 95% found just once. The sample originates from a study of T cell responses to AZD1222 COVID-19 vaccine. V was cut by 0 bases and J by 3 bases, with 7 bases left in between. Germline loops: CDR1 SGHRS, CDR2 YFSETQ. The CDR3 totals 14 residues. Overall study findings and caveats: Scientists sampled the repertoires only once the peak T cell response had passed. Two AZD1222 administrations were followed by greater Spike-specific TCR breadth and depth.

The source is an adult who received the AZD1222 COVID-19 vaccine. The V and J genes are TRBV5-1 and TRBJ1-5, with D perhaps TRBD1 (6 bases). The material was peripheral blood, obtained 28 days after the second AZD1222 dose. CDR3 coding DNA: TGCGCCAGCAGCTTGGGGACAGCCAATCAGCCCCAGCATTTT. Amino acids: CASSLGTANQPQHF.